This T cell receptor beta chain was sequenced in a study of circulating and synovial CD4+ cells in juvenile arthritis. Concerning this clone: Its antigen is unidentified.

Unmatched junction bases numbered 1, after V lost 1 base and J lost 5 bases. In germline, CDR1 is SGHVS, CDR2 FNYEAQ. This CDR3 has 13 amino acids. Study-level findings and limits: Measured synovium overlap likely understates the true shared repertoire. Some such blood samples were as oligoclonal as synovium.

Generated by immunoSEQ multiplex PCR, the TCRdb table keeps only in-frame clones and is missing some. In the table there are roughly 3,800 clones, approximately 84% of which are singletons. The rearrangement links TRBV7-6 to TRBJ2-5, with 7 bases matching TRBD2. The sample taken for sequencing was CD4+ T cells from synovial fluid. This clonotype was sampled from a human donor with juvenile idiopathic arthritis. For the CDR3, the DNA is TGTGCCAGCAGCTTAGAACTAGCGGAGACCCAGTACTTC. It yields the protein CASSLELAETQYF. The variable domain in full, with the rest retrieved from reference TRBV7-6 and TRBJ2-5, is GAGVSQSPRYKVTKRGQDVALRCDPISGHVSLYWYRQALGQGPEFLTYFNYEAQQDKSGLPNDRFSAERPEGSISTLTIQRTEQRDSAMYRCASSLELAETQYFGPGTRLLVL.